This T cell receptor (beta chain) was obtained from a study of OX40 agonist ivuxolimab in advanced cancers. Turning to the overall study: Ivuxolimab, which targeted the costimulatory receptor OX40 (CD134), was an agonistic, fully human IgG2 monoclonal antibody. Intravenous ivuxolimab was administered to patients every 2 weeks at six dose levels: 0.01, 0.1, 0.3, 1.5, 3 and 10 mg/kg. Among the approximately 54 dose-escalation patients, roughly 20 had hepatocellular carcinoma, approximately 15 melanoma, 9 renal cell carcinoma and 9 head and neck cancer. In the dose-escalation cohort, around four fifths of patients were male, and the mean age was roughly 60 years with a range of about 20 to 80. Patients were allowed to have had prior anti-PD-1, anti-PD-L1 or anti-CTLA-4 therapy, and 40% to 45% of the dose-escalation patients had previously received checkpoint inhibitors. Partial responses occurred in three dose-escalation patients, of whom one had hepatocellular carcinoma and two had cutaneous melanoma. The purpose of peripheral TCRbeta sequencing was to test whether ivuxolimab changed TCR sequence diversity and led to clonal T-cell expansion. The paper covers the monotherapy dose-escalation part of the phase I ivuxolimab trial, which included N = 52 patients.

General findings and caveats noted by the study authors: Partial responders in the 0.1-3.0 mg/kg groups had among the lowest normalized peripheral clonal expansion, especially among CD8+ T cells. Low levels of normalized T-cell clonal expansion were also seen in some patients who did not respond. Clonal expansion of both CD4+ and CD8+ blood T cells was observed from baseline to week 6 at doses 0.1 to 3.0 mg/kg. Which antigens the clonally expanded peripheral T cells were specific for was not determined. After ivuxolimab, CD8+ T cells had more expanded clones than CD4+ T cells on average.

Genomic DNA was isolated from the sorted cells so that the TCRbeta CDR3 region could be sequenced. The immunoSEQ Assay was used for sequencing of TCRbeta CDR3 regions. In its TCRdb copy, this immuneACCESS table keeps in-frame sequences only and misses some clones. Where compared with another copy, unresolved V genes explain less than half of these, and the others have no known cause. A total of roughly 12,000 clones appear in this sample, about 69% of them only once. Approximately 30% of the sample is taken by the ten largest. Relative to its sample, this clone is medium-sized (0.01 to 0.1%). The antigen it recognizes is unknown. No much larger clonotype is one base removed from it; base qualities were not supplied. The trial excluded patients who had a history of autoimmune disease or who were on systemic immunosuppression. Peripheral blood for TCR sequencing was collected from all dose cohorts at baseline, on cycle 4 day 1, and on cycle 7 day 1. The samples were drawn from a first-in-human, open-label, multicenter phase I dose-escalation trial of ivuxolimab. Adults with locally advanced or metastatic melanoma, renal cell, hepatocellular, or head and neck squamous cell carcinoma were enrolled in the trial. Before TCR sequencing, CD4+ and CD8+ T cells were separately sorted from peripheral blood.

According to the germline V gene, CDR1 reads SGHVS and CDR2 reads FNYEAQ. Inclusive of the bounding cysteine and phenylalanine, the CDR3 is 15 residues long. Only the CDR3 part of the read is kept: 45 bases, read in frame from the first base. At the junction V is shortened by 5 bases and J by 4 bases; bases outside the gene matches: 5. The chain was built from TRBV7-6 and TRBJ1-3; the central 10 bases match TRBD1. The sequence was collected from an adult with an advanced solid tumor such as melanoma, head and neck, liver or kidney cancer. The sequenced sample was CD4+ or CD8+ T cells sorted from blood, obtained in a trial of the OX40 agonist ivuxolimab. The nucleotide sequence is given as TGTGCCAGCAGCCCGGACAGGGGGAGCGGAAACACCATATATTTT. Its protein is CASSPDRGSGNTIYF.